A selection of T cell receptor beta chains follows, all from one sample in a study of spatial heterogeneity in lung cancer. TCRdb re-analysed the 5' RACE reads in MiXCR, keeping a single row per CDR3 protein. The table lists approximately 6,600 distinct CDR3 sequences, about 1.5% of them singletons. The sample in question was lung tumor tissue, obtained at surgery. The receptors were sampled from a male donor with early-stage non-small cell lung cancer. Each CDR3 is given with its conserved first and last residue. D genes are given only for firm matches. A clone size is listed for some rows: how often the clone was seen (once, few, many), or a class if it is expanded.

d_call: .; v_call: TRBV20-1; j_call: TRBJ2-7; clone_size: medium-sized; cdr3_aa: CSVGHSYEQYF; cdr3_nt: TGCAGTGTAGGACACTCCTACGAGCAGTACTTC
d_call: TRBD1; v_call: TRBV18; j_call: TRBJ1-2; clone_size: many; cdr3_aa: CASSPTGGDDYGYTF; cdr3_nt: TGTGCCAGCTCACCAACAGGGGGCGATGACTATGGCTACACCTTC
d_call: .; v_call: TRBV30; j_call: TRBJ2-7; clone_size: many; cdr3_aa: CAWRAAGSYEQYF; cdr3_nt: TGTGCCTGGAGGGCGGCAGGGTCCTACGAGCAGTACTTC
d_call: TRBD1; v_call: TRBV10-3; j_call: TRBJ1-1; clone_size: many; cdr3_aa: CAISESQDRGNTEAFF; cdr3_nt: TGTGCCATCAGTGAGTCACAGGACAGGGGGAACACTGAAGCTTTCTTT
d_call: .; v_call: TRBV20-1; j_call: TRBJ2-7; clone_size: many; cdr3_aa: CSASDGTTYEQYF; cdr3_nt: TGCAGTGCTAGTGACGGGACCACCTACGAGCAGTACTTC
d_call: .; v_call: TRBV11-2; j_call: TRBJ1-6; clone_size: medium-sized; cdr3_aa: CASSLEGGTPLHF; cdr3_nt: TGTGCCAGCAGCTTAGAAGGGGGAACACCCCTCCACTTT
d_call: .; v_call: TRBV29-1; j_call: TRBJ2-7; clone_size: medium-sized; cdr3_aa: CSVLPGSSYEQYF; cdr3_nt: TGCAGCGTTCTTCCGGGCAGCTCCTACGAGCAGTACTTC
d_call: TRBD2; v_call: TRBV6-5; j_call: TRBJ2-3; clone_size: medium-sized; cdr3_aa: CATGTSGTDTQYF; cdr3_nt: TGTGCCACAGGGACTAGCGGGACAGATACGCAGTATTTT
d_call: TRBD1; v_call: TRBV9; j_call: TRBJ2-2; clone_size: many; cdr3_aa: CASSHTGGSGELFF; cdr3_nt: TGTGCCAGCAGCCATACAGGGGGCTCTGGGGAGCTGTTTTTT
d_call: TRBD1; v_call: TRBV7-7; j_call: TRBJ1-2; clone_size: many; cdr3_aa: CAISGGTGSSGYTF; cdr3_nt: TGTGCCATATCCGGCGGGACAGGCTCGTCTGGCTACACCTTC
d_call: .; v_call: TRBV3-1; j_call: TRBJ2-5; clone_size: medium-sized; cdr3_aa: CASSPSQTGTQYF; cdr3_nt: TGTGCCAGCAGCCCGAGTCAGACTGGGACCCAGTACTTC
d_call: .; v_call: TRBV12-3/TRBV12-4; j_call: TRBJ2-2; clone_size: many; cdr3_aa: CASSLAGRNTGELFF; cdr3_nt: TGTGCCAGCAGTTTAGCGGGACGTAACACCGGGGAGCTGTTTTTT
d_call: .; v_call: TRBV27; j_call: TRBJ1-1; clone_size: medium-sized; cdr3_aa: CASEGRPNTEAFF; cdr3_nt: TGTGCCAGTGAGGGACGGCCGAACACTGAAGCTTTCTTT
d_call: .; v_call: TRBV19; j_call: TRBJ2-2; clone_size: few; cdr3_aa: CASSIDGGPGELFF; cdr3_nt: TGTGCCAGTAGTATAGACGGAGGCCCGGGGGAGCTGTTTTTT
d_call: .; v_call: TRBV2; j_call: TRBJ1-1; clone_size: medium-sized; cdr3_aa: CASSEDAGEAFF; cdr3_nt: TGTGCCAGCAGTGAGGACGCCGGTGAAGCTTTCTTT
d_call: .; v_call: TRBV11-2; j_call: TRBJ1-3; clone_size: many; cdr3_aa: CASSFQGHGNTIYF; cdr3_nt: TGTGCCAGCAGTTTTCAGGGGCATGGAAACACCATATATTTT
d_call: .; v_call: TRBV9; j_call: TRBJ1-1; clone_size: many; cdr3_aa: CASSRTVNTEAFF; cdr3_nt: TGTGCCAGCAGCAGAACAGTGAACACTGAAGCTTTCTTT
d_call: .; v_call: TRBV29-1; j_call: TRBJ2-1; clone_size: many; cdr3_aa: CSAISSYNEQFF; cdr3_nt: TGCAGCGCCATATCCTCCTACAATGAGCAGTTCTTC
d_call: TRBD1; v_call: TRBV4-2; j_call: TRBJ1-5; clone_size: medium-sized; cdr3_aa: CASSQVIGTGSPQPQHF; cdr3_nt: TGTGCCAGCAGCCAAGTAATAGGGACAGGGTCGCCTCAGCCCCAGCATTTT
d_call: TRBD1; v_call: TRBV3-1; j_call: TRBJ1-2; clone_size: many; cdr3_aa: CASSQDSTGRGYTF; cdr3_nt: TGTGCCAGCAGCCAAGATTCGACAGGGAGAGGCTACACCTTC
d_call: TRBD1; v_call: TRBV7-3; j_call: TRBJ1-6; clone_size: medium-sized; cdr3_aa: CASSLNRGINSPLHF; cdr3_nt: TGTGCCAGCAGCCTCAACAGGGGGATCAATTCACCCCTCCACTTT
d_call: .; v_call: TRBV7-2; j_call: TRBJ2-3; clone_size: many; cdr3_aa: CASSPPSDTQYF; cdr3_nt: TGTGCCAGCAGCCCCCCTTCAGATACGCAGTATTTT
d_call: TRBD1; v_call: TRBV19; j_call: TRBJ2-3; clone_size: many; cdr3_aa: CASSPGQASTDTQYF; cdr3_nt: TGTGCCAGTAGTCCCGGACAGGCGAGCACAGATACGCAGTATTTT
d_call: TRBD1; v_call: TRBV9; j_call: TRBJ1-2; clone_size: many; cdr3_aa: CASSPDRGLYGYTF; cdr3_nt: TGTGCCAGCAGCCCGGACAGGGGTTTATATGGCTACACCTTC
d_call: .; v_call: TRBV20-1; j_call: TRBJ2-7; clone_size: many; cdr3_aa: CSARGGLRGGRNYEQYF; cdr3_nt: TGCAGTGCTAGAGGAGGTTTGCGGGGCGGACGGAATTACGAGCAGTACTTC
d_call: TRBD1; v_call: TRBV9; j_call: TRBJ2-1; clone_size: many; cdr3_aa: CASSVRDSRDASYNEQFF; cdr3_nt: TGTGCCAGCAGCGTCCGGGACAGTAGGGATGCGTCCTACAATGAGCAGTTCTTC
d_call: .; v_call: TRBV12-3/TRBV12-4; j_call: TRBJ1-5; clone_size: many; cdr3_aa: CASSPDDFLSNQPQHF; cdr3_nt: TGTGCCAGCAGTCCTGATGATTTCCTTAGCAATCAGCCCCAGCATTTT
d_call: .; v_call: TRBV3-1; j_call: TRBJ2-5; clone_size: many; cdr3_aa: CASSQDKVAQETQYF; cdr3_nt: TGTGCCAGCAGCCAAGATAAGGTAGCTCAAGAGACCCAGTACTTC
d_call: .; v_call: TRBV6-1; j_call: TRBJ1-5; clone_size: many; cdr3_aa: CASREGVQDQPQHF; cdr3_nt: TGTGCCAGCAGAGAAGGGGTTCAGGATCAGCCCCAGCATTTT
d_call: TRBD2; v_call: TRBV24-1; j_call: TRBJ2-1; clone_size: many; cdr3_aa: CAIGLAGDHEQFF; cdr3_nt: TGTGCCATCGGACTAGCGGGAGATCATGAGCAGTTCTTC
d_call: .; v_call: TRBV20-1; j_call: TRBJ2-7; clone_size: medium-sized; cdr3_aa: CSARKGGGSYEQYF; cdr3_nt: TGCAGTGCTAGGAAGGGGGGGGGGAGTTACGAGCAGTACTTC
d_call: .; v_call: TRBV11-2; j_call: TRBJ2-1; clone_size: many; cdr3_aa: CASSLDLAAYNEQFF; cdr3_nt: TGTGCCAGCAGCTTAGATCTCGCCGCCTACAATGAGCAGTTCTTC
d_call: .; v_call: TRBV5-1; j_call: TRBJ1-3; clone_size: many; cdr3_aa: CASRGTPDSSGNTIYF; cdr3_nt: TGCGCCAGCAGGGGTACGCCGGACTCCTCTGGAAACACCATATATTTT
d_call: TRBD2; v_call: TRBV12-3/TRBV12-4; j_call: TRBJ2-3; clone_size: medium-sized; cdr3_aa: CASSRGGGFDTDTQYF; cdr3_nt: TGTGCCAGCAGCCGGGGGGGGGGGTTCGACACAGATACGCAGTATTTT
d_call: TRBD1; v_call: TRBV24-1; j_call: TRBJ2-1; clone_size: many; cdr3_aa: CATSDPGQGSTEQFF; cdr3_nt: TGTGCCACCAGTGACCCGGGACAGGGCTCGACTGAGCAGTTCTTC
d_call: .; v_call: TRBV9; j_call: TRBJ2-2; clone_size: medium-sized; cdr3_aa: CASSVDERSRRELFF; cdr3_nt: TGTGCCAGCAGCGTAGATGAAAGAAGTCGGCGGGAGCTGTTTTTT
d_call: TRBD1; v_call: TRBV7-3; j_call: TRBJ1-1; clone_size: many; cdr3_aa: CASSLLDRGNTEAFF; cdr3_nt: TGTGCCAGCAGCTTGCTGGACAGGGGGAACACTGAAGCTTTCTTT
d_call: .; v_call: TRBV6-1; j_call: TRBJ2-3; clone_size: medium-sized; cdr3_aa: CASSRSLRADTQYF; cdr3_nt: TGTGCCAGCAGCCGGTCTCTCCGGGCAGATACGCAGTATTTT
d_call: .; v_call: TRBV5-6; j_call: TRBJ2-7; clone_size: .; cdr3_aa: CARRGKGEDYEQYF; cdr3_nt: TGTGCCAGAAGAGGAAAGGGTGAAGACTACGAGCAGTACTTC
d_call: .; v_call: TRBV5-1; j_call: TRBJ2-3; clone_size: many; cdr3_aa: CASSLEVRTDTQYF; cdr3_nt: TGCGCCAGCAGCTTGGAGGTCCGCACAGATACGCAGTATTTT
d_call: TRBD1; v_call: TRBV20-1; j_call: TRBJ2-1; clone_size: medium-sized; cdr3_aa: CSARDRDRVNEQFF; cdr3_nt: TGCAGTGCTAGAGATCGGGACAGGGTCAATGAGCAGTTCTTC
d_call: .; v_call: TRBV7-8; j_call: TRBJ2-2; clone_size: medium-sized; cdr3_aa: CASSLFDSYTGELFF; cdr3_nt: TGTGCCAGCAGCTTGTTCGACAGCTACACCGGGGAGCTGTTTTTT
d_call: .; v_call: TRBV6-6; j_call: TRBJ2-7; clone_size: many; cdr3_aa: CASSYEVSSYEQYF; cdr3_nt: TGTGCCAGCAGTTACGAGGTTTCCTCCTACGAGCAGTACTTC
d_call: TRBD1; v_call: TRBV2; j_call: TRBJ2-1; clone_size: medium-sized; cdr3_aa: CASSESAGGYNEQFF; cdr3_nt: TGTGCCAGCAGTGAATCGGCAGGGGGCTACAATGAGCAGTTCTTC
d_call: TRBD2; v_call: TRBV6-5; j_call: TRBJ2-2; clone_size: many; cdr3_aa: CASSYFGLAGAANTGELFF; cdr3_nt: TGTGCCAGCAGTTACTTTGGACTAGCGGGGGCCGCGAACACCGGGGAGCTGTTTTTT
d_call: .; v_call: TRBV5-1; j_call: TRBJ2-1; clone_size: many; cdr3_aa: CASSPGARTPNNEQFF; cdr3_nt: TGCGCCAGCAGCCCCGGCGCTAGGACTCCCAACAATGAGCAGTTCTTC
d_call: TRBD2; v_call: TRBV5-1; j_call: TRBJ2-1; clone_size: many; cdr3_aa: CASSSGLAGPGNEQFF; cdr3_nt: TGCGCCAGCAGCTCGGGACTAGCGGGGCCGGGGAATGAGCAGTTCTTC
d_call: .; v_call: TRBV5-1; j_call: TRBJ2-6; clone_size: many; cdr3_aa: CASGSGQNSGANVLTF; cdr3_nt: TGCGCCAGCGGCAGTGGGCAAAACTCTGGGGCCAACGTCCTGACTTTC